The 27 T cell receptor beta chains given below trace back to one sample, sequenced in a study of cytomegalovirus exposure and HLA in healthy donors. PCR used 60 Vbeta primers and 13 Jbeta primers. Clones were read by immunoSEQ multiplex PCR, and TCRdb kept only the in-frame ones, dropping some. The sample shows roughly 200,000 clones, roughly 85% of them seen only once. The sample consisted of PBMCs. Every receptor here comes from a woman aged 40 to 50 in good health and CMV-seronegative.

The chain has TRBV5-4 and TRBJ1-2, with D maybe TRBD1 (6 bases). This CDR3 is built from 14 residues. The V end lost 1 base, the J end lost 2 bases, and 9 bases lay between the germline ends. Germline V CDR1 and CDR2: SGHNT, YYREEE (reference sequence). CDR3 sequence (DNA): TGTGCCAGCAGCTTGACGGGGGGCAACTATGGCTACACCTTC. Its protein product is CASSLTGGNYGYTF.

The CDR3 loop reads CASSPGTGRSGEQYF. CDR3 sequence (DNA): TGTGCCAGCAGCCCAGGGACAGGGCGGTCGGGCGAGCAGTACTTC. This chain links TRBV7-2 with TRBJ2-7; 9 bases match TRBD1. The junction had 11 bases not matched to a gene; V was cut back by 5 bases and J by 6 bases. Germline V gene data show CDR1 as SGHTA and CDR2 as FQGNSA. The CDR3 extends over 15 amino acids.

This sequence joins TRBV5-1 and TRBJ2-4; a weak D match, TRBD1 (6 bases). Per germline, CDR1 SGHRS and CDR2 YFSETQ. This CDR3 spans 13 amino acids. V lost 2 bases to trimming and J lost 6 bases, with 9 bases between them. The CDR3 DNA follows: TGCGCCAGCAGCTTAGGACAGCTAAACATTCAGTACTTC. It translates to CASSLGQLNIQYF.

In this sample, this clone turned up a few times. This sequence joins TRBV28 and TRBJ1-5; possibly TRBD1 for D (6 bases). V lost 6 bases to trimming and J lost 4 bases, with 13 bases between them. This CDR3 is built from 14 residues. Germline loops: CDR1 MDHEN, CDR2 SYDVKM. CDR3 residues: CASSYDRPNQPQHF. CDR3 nucleotide sequence: TGTGCCAGCAGCTATGACAGGCCAAATCAGCCCCAGCATTTT.

This clone has only a few counts. The chain couples TRBV5-6 to TRBJ1-1; D remains unclear. V lost 0 bases and J lost 8, with 20 bases in between. CDR1 and CDR2 from the germline V gene are SGHDT and YYEEEE. The length of the CDR3 is 16 residues. CDR3 protein: CASSLAQVVRAEEAFF. CDR3 DNA sequence: TGTGCCAGCAGCTTGGCCCAGGTCGTGCGGGCTGAGGAAGCTTTCTTT.

This clone was counted once. V usage is TRBV27 and J usage is TRBJ1-2, with D unresolved. The CDR3 has 14 residues. Germline V gene lookup returns CDR1 MNHEY and CDR2 SMNVEV (reference sequence). V lost 3 bases, J lost 1 base, and 9 bases lay in between. CDR3 protein: CASSFVPFNYGYTF. The DNA of the CDR3 is TGTGCCAGCAGTTTTGTTCCGTTTAACTATGGCTACACCTTC.

This chain connects TRBV28 to TRBJ1-2, with D uncertain. CDR1 and CDR2 from the germline V gene are MDHEN and SYDVKM. V was cut by 6 bases and J by 7 bases, with 12 bases left in between. This CDR3 contains 12 residues. CDR3 nucleotides: TGTGCCAGCAGCAACAGATTACGTGGCTACACCTTC. Its translation: CASSNRLRGYTF.

The genes are TRBV4-1 and TRBJ2-7, with 12 nucleotides matching TRBD2. CDR3 length: 18 residues. Per germline, CDR1 MGHRA and CDR2 YSYEKL. Trimming cost V 3 bases and J 2 bases; bases outside gene matches: 11. CDR3 sequence (DNA): TGCGCCAGCAGCCATCTCGGACTAGCGGGGCGCAAGACCTACGAGCAGTACTTC. This translates into CASSHLGLAGRKTYEQYF.

This sequence joins TRBV2 and TRBJ2-3; weak D call: TRBD1 (6 bases). V was trimmed by 6 bases and J by 6 bases, leaving 19 bases between them. The CDR3 sequence is 15 residues long. CDR1 and CDR2 (germline): SNHLY, FYNNEI. CDR3 in amino acids: CASRQYRVGADTQYF. CDR3 bases: TGTGCCAGCAGGCAATACAGGGTGGGGGCGGATACGCAGTATTTT.

The gene calls are TRBV11-2 and TRBJ2-7; 9 bases fit TRBD1. Germline V gene sequence: CDR1 SGHAT, CDR2 FQNNGV. CDR3 length equals 17 residues. The junction had 14 bases not matched to a gene; V was cut back by 5 bases and J by 3 bases. The CDR3 loop is CASSPYPSGTGSYEQYF. The CDR3 region has the DNA TGTGCCAGCAGCCCTTACCCCTCAGGGACAGGGAGCTACGAGCAGTACTTC. Full variable domain (rest looked up from reference TRBV11-2 and TRBJ2-7): EAGVAQSPRYKIIEKRQSVAFWCNPISGHATLYWYQQILGQGPKLLIQFQNNGVVDDSQLPKDRFSAERLKGVDSTLKIQPAKLEDSAVYLCASSPYPSGTGSYEQYFGPGTRLTVT.

The CDR3 reads CASSLAPTRQEKLFF. The CDR3, as DNA: TGTGCCAGCAGCTTAGCGCCCACGCGACAAGAAAAACTGTTTTTT. The chain has TRBV7-9 and TRBJ1-4; D gene unclear. This CDR3 is built from 15 residues. Trimming shortened V by 0 bases and J by 8 bases, and 13 bases separated the two germline ends. The germline V gene has CDR1 SEHNR and CDR2 FQNEAQ (reference sequence).

The CDR3 is CASSDRGGPDTQYF. The DNA for the CDR3 is TGTGCCAGTAGTGACCGCGGGGGGCCAGATACGCAGTATTTT. The chain links TRBV19 to TRBJ2-3; 8 bases agree with TRBD2. The length of the CDR3 is 14 residues. Trimming took 5 bases from V and 4 from J; bases not matched to a gene: 5. Per germline, CDR1 LNHDA and CDR2 SQIVND (reference sequence).

The V and J genes are TRBV7-3 and TRBJ2-7; D call uncertain. This CDR3 has 14 residues. CDR1 and CDR2 from the germline V gene are SGHTA and FQGTGA. Deletions cut 0 bases from V and 7 bases from J, with 13 bases between. Written as DNA, the CDR3 is TGTGCCAGCAGCTTAACGTCCGGCTTGAGGGAGCAGTACTTC. Translating it yields CASSLTSGLREQYF.

The chain employs TRBV19 and TRBJ1-5; TRBD1 matches at 8 bases. J gave up 4 bases and V 3 bases, and 5 bases lay outside the gene matches. Germline values: CDR1 LNHDA, CDR2 SQIVND (reference sequence). The CDR3 covers 15 residues. The CDR3 nucleotides read TGTGCCAGTAGTATCTTACAGGGGGGAAATCAGCCCCAGCATTTT. Encoded protein: CASSILQGGNQPQHF.

This chain connects TRBV18 to TRBJ2-5, with TRBD2 identical over 11 bases. V shed 6 bases and J 3 bases; nucleotides not matched to a gene: 3. CDR1 and CDR2 (germline): KGHSH, LQKENI. There are 14 residues in the CDR3. The CDR3 sequence: CASSEGLAEETQYF. CDR3 sequence (DNA): TGTGCCAGCTCCGAGGGACTAGCGGAAGAGACCCAGTACTTC. Complete variable domain (other parts from reference TRBV18 and TRBJ2-5): NAGVMQNPRHLVRRRGQEARLRCSPMKGHSHVYWYRQLPEEGLKFMVYLQKENIIDESGMPKERFSAEFPKEGPSILRIQQVVRGDSAAYFCASSEGLAEETQYFGPGTRLLVL.

The V gene is TRBV6-6, the J gene TRBJ2-7; D might be TRBD1 (5 bases). This CDR3 region has 12 residues. V lost 8 bases and J 1 base, leaving 9 bases between the germline ends. The germline CDR1 and CDR2 sequences are MNHNY and SVGAGI (reference sequence). This CDR3 reads CASARQSYEQYF. The CDR3 DNA reads as TGTGCCAGCGCCCGACAGTCCTACGAGCAGTACTTC.

Here the CDR3 reads CASSTRRRAGRGNTIYF. The CDR3 DNA sequence: TGTGCCAGCAGCACCCGGCGGAGGGCTGGTCGGGGAAACACCATATATTTT. This chain connects TRBV13 to TRBJ1-3; unclear D gene. CDR1 and CDR2 (germline): PRHDT, FYEKMQ (reference sequence). With 5 bases removed from V and 4 bases from J, the gap between germline ends came to 21 bases. The CDR3 is 17 amino acids.

This sequence joins TRBV13 and TRBJ2-3; 8 bases are shared with TRBD1. CDR1 and CDR2 (germline): PRHDT, FYEKMQ (reference sequence). Trimming at V came to 1 base and at J to 6 bases, leaving 6 bases not matched to a gene. The CDR3 length is 15 residues. The CDR3 protein is CASSLETGVLDTQYF. Written as DNA, the CDR3 is TGTGCCAGCAGCTTAGAGACAGGGGTCTTGGATACGCAGTATTTT.

The chain combines TRBV7-2 with TRBJ2-2; no reliable D call. Trimming took off 5 bases at V and 4 bases at J, with 5 bases between the two ends. Germline-derived CDR1 and CDR2 are SGHTA and FQGNSA. This CDR3 is built from 12 residues. In DNA form, the CDR3 reads TGTGCCAGCAGCCCTTCCACCGGGGAGCTGTTTTTT. Translating it yields CASSPSTGELFF.

Only a few counts were recorded for this clone. The chain has TRBV6-1 and TRBJ2-5; unclear D gene. V lost 0 bases and J lost 5, with 13 bases in between. Germline lookup yields CDR1 MNHNS and CDR2 SASEGT. The CDR3 covers 15 residues. CDR3 sequence reads: CASSEAARLAETQYF. The CDR3, as DNA: TGTGCCAGCAGTGAAGCGGCGAGACTTGCGGAGACCCAGTACTTC.

The rearrangement uses TRBV25-1 and TRBJ1-1; TRBD1 aligns across 9 bases. V gave up 1 base and J gave up 4 bases; unmatched junction bases: 10. This CDR3 region has 17 residues. CDR1 and CDR2 (germline): MGHDK, SYGVNS. The CDR3 DNA sequence: TGTGCCAGCAGTGAATTAGGTGGCGGGACAGGGCGCACTGAAGCTTTCTTT. Its translation: CASSELGGGTGRTEAFF.

This chain uses TRBV5-1 with TRBJ2-1; the D gene is possibly TRBD1 (6 bases). The length of the CDR3 is 14 residues. Deletions cut 6 bases from V and 5 bases from J, with 15 bases between. Germline V gene sequence: CDR1 SGHRS, CDR2 YFSETQ. CDR3 in amino acids: CASISRDKNNEQFF. The CDR3 DNA follows: TGCGCCAGCATCTCTCGGGACAAAAACAATGAGCAGTTCTTC. The full variable domain, completed using reference TRBV5-1 and TRBJ2-1, is KAGVTQTPRYLIKTRGQQVTLSCSPISGHRSVSWYQQTPGQGLQFLFEYFSETQRNKGNFPGRFSGRQFSNSRSEMNVSTLELGDSALYLCASISRDKNNEQFFGPGTRLTVL.

The chain joins TRBV18 to TRBJ1-2; possible D gene TRBD1, 5 bases. The CDR3 has 15 amino acids. Germline values: CDR1 KGHSH, CDR2 LQKENI. V was cut by 2 bases and J by 8 bases, with 18 bases left in between. This CDR3 reads CASSPAVTGPWGYTF. The CDR3 coding sequence is TGTGCCAGCTCACCAGCGGTAACAGGACCCTGGGGCTACACCTTC.

This clone was observed once. The J gene is TRBJ1-4, the V gene TRBV11-2, with D unresolved. V dropped 5 bases and J dropped 8 bases, with 15 bases sitting between them. The CDR3 length is 14 residues. Germline CDR1 SGHAT, CDR2 FQNNGV. The CDR3 DNA sequence: TGTGCCAGCAGCCCGCTAGGTTGGAGGGAAAAACTGTTTTTT. Translation: CASSPLGWREKLFF. Filled out from reference TRBV11-2 and TRBJ1-4, the complete variable domain reads EAGVAQSPRYKIIEKRQSVAFWCNPISGHATLYWYQQILGQGPKLLIQFQNNGVVDDSQLPKDRFSAERLKGVDSTLKIQPAKLEDSAVYLCASSPLGWREKLFFGSGTQLSVL.

This chain links TRBV14 with TRBJ1-2, with TRBD1 matching over 8 bases. V lost 1 base, J lost 3 bases, and 13 bases stayed unmatched. There are 18 residues in the CDR3. Germline values: CDR1 SGHDN, CDR2 FVKESK. CDR3 amino acids: CASSQGWETGGSYYGYTF. CDR3 DNA: TGTGCCAGCAGCCAAGGATGGGAAACAGGGGGTTCCTACTATGGCTACACCTTC.

This chain connects TRBV2 to TRBJ1-2; no reliable D call. The CDR3 runs 17 residues. The germline V and J ends were trimmed by 6 bases and 8 bases, with 28 bases remaining between them. Germline CDR1 reads SNHLY; CDR2 reads FYNNEI. The CDR3 sequence: CASRGQIRDRNRVGYTF. DNA for the CDR3: TGTGCCAGCAGGGGCCAAATTCGAGACCGAAACCGCGTCGGCTACACCTTC.

V usage is TRBV5-3 and J usage is TRBJ1-1; 10 bases fit TRBD1. TRBV5-3 has ORF status, its function being uncertain. V lost 5 bases, J lost 5 bases, and 9 bases stayed unmatched. This CDR3 spans 15 amino acids. The CDR3 region is CARRAFGTGVTEAFF. CDR3 nucleotides: TGTGCCAGAAGGGCCTTCGGGACAGGGGTGACTGAAGCTTTCTTT.